These 7 T cell receptor beta chains originate from one sample sequenced in a study of blood T cell repertoires in COVID-19. The method was immunoSEQ multiplex PCR; TCRdb's version includes in-frame clones alone and lacks a portion of them. The table includes tens of thousands of clones, 70% to 90% detected once. Sequencing used peripheral blood. Receptors were obtained from a woman aged 60 to 75 with acute or convalescent COVID-19.

Details on this clone: Other DNA sequences from this sample encode an identical CDR3 as well. This chain connects TRBV30 to TRBJ1-2, with D perhaps TRBD1 (5 bases). Germline assignment: CDR1 GTSNPN and CDR2 SVGIG (reference sequence). Trimming cost V 4 bases and J 0 bases, with 27 bases left between them. This CDR3 has 19 residues. The CDR3 protein is CAWTPERGLFDLPNYGYTF. The CDR3 DNA sequence: TGTGCCTGGACCCCAGAGAGGGGACTATTTGATCTCCCTAACTATGGCTACACCTTC.

The chain links TRBV6-1 to TRBJ2-3, with D possibly TRBD1 on 5 matching bases. The CDR3 spans 13 residues. V was cut by 3 bases and J by 3 bases, with 7 bases left in between. Germline CDR1 and CDR2: MNHNS and SASEGT. DNA for the CDR3: TGTGCCAGCAGTGACAGGGAAACAGATACGCAGTATTTT. It encodes CASSDRETDTQYF.

The rearrangement uses TRBV12-3 or TRBV12-4 and TRBJ1-1; D not certain. The ends were cut back, 3 bases at V and 4 bases at J, with 9 bases in the middle. The CDR3 loop spans 13 amino acids. The CDR3 DNA reads as TGTGCCAGCAGTTTTACGGTGAGCACTGAAGCTTTCTTT. Its protein is CASSFTVSTEAFF.

The chain is built from TRBV3-1 (or the pseudogene TRBV3-2) and TRBJ1-3; 9 nucleotides agree with TRBD1. Per the germline V gene, CDR1 is LGHDT and CDR2 is YNNKEL (reference sequence). V was pared by 4 bases and J by 8 bases, with 0 bases of the junction left unmatched. The CDR3 is 12 residues long. The CDR3 sequence is CASSRQGDTIYF. CDR3 in DNA: TGTGCCAGCAGCCGACAGGGGGACACCATATATTTT.

On this clone: A junction boundary mismatches the germline segment, possibly from a read error. The DNA of the CDR3 is TGTGCCAGTAGTCCCCCCGGGACAGGCTTAGTCTTC. Translation gives CASSPPGTGLVF. V is TRBV19 and J is TRBJ2-7; 8 nucleotides match TRBD1. The CDR3 is 12 residues long. Germline V gives CDR1 LNHDA, CDR2 SQIVND (reference sequence).

This chain links TRBV6-2 or TRBV6-3 with TRBJ2-3; possibly TRBD2 for D (5 bases). CDR1 and CDR2 (germline): MNHEY, SVGEGT. CDR3 length: 15 residues. Trimming took 5 bases from V and 1 from J, leaving 13 bases between them. The CDR3 DNA is TGTGCCAGCAGTGTCTCTAGCCTGCGCACAGATACGCAGTATTTT. The encoded protein is CASSVSSLRTDTQYF.

This sequence joins TRBV11-3 and TRBJ2-2, with 15 nucleotides matching TRBD2. Germline assignment: CDR1 SGHNT and CDR2 YENEEA. The CDR3 covers 18 residues. V lost 4 bases, J lost 5 bases, and 8 bases stayed unmatched. DNA of the CDR3: TGTGCCAGCAGCTCTGGACTAGCGGGAGGGCCTGAGACCGGGGAGCTGTTTTTT. Its translation: CASSSGLAGGPETGELFF. Together with reference TRBV11-3 and TRBJ2-2, the CDR3 gives the full variable domain: EAGVVQSPRYKIIEKKQPVAFWCNPISGHNTLYWYLQNLGQGPELLIRYENEEAVDDSQLPKDRFSAERLKGVDSTLKIQPAELGDSAVYLCASSSGLAGGPETGELFFGEGSRLTVL.